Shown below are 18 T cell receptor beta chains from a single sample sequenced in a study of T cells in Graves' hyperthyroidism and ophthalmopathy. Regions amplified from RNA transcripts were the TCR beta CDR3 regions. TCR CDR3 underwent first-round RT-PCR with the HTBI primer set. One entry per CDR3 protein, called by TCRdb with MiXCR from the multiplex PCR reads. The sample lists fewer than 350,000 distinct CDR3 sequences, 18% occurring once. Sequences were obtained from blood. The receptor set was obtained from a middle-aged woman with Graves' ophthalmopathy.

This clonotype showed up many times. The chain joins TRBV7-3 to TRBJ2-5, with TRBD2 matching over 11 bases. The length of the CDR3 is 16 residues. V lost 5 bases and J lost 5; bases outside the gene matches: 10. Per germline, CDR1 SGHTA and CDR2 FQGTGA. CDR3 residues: CASSLSGRAVGETQYF. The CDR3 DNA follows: TGTGCCAGCAGCCTTAGCGGGAGGGCCGTTGGGGAGACCCAGTACTTC.

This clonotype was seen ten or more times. The CDR3 DNA is TGTGCCAGCAGCTTGACGGGGGCAAGCAATGAGCAGTTCTTC. Translated, it gives CASSLTGASNEQFF. The chain couples TRBV5-4 to TRBJ2-1; D possibly uses TRBD1 or TRBD2 (6 bases each). Per the germline V gene, CDR1 is SGHNT and CDR2 is YYREEE (reference sequence). The CDR3 has 14 residues. Trimming took 1 base from V and 6 from J, leaving 11 bases between them.

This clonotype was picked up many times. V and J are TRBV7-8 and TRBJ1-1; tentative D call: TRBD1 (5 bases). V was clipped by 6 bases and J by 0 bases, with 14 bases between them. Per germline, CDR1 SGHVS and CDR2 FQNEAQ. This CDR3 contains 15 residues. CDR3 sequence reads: CASSQDRGLNTEAFF. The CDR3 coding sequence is TGTGCCAGCAGTCAGGATCGGGGGTTGAACACTGAAGCTTTCTTT.

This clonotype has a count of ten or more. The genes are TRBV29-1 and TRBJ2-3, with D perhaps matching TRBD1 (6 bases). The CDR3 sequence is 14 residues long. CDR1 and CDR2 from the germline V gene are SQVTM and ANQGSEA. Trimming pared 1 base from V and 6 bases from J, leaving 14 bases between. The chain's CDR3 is CSVEVGAGTDTQYF. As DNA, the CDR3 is TGCAGCGTTGAAGTGGGGGCCGGGACGGATACGCAGTATTTT.

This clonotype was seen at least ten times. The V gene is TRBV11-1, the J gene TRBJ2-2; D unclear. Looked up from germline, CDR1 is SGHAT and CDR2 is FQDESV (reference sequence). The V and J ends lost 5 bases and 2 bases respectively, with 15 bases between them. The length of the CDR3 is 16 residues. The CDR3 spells CASSNPTQANTGELFF. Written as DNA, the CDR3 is TGTGCCAGCAGCAACCCGACCCAGGCTAACACCGGGGAGCTGTTTTTT.

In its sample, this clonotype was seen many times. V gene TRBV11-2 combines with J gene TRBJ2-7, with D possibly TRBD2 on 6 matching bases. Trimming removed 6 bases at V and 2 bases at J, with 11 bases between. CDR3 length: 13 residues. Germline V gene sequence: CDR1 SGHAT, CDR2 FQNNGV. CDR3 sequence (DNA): TGTGCCAGCAGGCGAGCGGGTACCTACGAGCAGTACTTC. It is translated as CASRRAGTYEQYF.

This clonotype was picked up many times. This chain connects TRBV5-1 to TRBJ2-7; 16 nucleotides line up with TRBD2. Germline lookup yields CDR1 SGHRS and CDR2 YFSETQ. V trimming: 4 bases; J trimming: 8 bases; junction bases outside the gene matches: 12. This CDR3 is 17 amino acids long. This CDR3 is CASSMGLAGGSTLKQYF. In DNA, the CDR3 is TGCGCCAGCAGCATGGGACTAGCGGGAGGGTCCACCTTGAAGCAGTACTTC.

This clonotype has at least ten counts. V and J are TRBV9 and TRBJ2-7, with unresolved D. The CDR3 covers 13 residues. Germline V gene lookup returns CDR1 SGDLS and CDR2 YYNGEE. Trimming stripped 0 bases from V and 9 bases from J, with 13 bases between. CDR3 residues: CASSVGSGVGQYF. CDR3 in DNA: TGTGCCAGCAGCGTAGGAAGTGGTGTCGGGCAGTACTTC.

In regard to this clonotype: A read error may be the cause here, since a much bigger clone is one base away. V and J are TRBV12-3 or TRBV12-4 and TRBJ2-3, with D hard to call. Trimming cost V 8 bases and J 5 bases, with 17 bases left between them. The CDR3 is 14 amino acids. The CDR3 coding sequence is TGTGCCAGCCTAGACCGGAGTAGAAGAGATACGCAGTATTTT. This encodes CASLDRSRRDTQYF.

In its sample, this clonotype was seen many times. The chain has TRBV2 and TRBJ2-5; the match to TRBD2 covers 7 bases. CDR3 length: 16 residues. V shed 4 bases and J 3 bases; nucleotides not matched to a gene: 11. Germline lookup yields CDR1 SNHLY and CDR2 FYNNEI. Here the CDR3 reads CASSGGGVAGKETQYF. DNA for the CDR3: TGTGCCAGCAGTGGGGGTGGGGTAGCGGGTAAAGAGACCCAGTACTTC.

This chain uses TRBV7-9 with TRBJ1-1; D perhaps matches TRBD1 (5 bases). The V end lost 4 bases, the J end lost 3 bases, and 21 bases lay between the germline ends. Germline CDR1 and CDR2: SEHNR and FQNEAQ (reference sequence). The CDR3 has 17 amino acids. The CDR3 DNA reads TGTGCCAGCAGCTCCCACACCGGGGGGGGGGGGTACACTGAAGCTTTCTTT. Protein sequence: CASSSHTGGGGYTEAFF.

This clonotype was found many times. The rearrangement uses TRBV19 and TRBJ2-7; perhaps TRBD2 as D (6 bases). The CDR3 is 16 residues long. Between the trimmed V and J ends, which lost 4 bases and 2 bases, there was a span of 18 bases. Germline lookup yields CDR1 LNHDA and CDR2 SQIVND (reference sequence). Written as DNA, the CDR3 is TGTGCCAGTAGTACCTCCGGAGGGGTTACCCCCTACGAGCAGTACTTC. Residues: CASSTSGGVTPYEQYF. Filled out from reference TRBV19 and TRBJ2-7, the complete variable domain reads DGGITQSPKYLFRKEGQNVTLSCEQNLNHDAMYWYRQDPGQGLRLIYYSQIVNDFQKGDIAEGYSVSREKKESFPLTVTSAQKNPTAFYLCASSTSGGVTPYEQYFGPGTRLTVT.

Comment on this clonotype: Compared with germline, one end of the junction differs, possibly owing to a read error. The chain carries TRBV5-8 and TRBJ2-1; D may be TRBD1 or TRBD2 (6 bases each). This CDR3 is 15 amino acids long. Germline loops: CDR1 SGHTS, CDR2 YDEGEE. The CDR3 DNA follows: TGTGCCAGCAGGGTGTACGGGGGCATGAAGAATGAGCAGATCTTC. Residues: CASRVYGGMKNEQIF.

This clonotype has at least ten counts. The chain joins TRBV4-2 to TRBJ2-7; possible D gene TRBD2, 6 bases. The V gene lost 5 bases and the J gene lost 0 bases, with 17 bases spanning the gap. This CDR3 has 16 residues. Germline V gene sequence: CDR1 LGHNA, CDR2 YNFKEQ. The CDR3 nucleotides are TGTGCCAGCAGCTCGCTTAAGGCGGGAACCTCCTACGAGCAGTACTTC. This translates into CASSSLKAGTSYEQYF.

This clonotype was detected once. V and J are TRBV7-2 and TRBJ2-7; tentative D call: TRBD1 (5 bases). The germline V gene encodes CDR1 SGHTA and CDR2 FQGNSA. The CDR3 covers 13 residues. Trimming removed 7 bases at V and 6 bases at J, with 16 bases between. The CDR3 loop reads CASTVPQDLEQYF. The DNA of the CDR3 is TGTGCCAGCACCGTCCCACAGGACCTCGAGCAGTACTTC.

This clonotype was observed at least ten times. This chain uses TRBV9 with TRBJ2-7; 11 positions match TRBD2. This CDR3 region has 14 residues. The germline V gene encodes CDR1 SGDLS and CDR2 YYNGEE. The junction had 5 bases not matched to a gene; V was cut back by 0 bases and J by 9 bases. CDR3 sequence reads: CASSVEGSGRVQYF. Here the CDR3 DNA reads TGTGCCAGCAGCGTAGAGGGTAGCGGGAGGGTGCAGTACTTC. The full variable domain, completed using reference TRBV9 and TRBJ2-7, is DSGVTQTPKHLITATGQRVTLRCSPRSGDLSVYWYQQSLDQGLQFLIQYYNGEERAKGNILERFSAQQFPDLHSELNLSSLELGDSALYFCASSVEGSGRVQYFGPGTRLTVT.

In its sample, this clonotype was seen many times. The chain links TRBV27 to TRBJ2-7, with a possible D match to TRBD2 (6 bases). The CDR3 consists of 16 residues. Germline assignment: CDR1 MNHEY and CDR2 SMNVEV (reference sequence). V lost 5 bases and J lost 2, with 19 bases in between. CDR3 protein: CASSPQIAENTYEQYF. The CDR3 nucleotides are TGTGCCAGCAGTCCTCAGATAGCGGAAAACACCTACGAGCAGTACTTC.

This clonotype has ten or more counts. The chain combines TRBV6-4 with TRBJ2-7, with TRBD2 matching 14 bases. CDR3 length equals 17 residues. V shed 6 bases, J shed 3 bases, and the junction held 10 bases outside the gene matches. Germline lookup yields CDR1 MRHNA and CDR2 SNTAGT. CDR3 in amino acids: CASRRLGTSGSSYEQYF. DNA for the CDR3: TGTGCCAGCAGACGACTCGGGACTAGCGGGAGTAGCTACGAGCAGTACTTC.